This entry is about one T cell receptor (beta chain). Other nucleotide sequences in the sample specify the same CDR3. The germline gives CDR1 GTSNPN, CDR2 SVGIG (reference sequence). The V and J ends lost 0 bases and 7 bases, in that order; junction bases with no gene match: 9. The CDR3 consists of 15 residues. The data derive from a study of T cell changes during pregnancy in multiple sclerosis. Measured with immunoSEQ multiplex PCR; TCRdb has only the in-frame clones, and not every one. This sample yields more than 50,000 clones, of which 91% are seen a single time; roughly 0.48% belongs to the top ten.

The sequencing used CD4+ T cells from peripheral blood mononuclear cells, collected after pregnancy. The receptor's source is a female donor in good health, enrolled as a control in a pregnancy study. V is TRBV30 and J is TRBJ1-2, with TRBD1 identical over 9 bases. The CDR3 reads CAWSVLRTGVLGYTF. The CDR3 DNA reads TGTGCCTGGAGTGTACTCAGGACAGGGGTGCTTGGCTACACCTTC.